The clone carrying this T cell receptor (beta chain) was counted between two and nine times. The target antigen is unknown. The data belong to a study of vaccination effects on CD4 cells after COVID-19. In the study overall: Following the second dose by a median of 72 days, the post-vaccine samples were obtained.

Within the ViraFEST assay, antigen-specific CD4+ T cells underwent expansion with viral peptide pools prior to sequencing. Isolating CD4+ T cells followed around nine days of culture. The participants, recipients of two vaccine doses, got either BNT162b2 or mRNA-1273. None of these healthy vaccinees had been infected with SARS-CoV-2 before vaccination. Half of the medium was exchanged for IL-2 medium on both days 3 and 7. Whole-study findings and limits: Clones arising from infection and from vaccination showed marked clonal contraction late after vaccination.

Only in-frame clones appear in the TCRdb table, and some are missing; sequencing was by immunoSEQ multiplex PCR. The sample shows fewer than 25,000 clones, 65% to 80% of them seen only once. Trimming removed 4 bases from V and 3 bases from J, with 15 bases in between. The CDR3 length is 14 residues. Looked up from germline, CDR1 is SQVTM and CDR2 is ANQGSEA. The chain has TRBV29-1 and TRBJ1-1; perhaps TRBD1 as D (5 bases). Specimen: CD4+ T cells from PBMCs cultured with HCoV-NL63 spike peptides, collected after COVID-19 vaccination. The sequence came from a human donor who received a COVID-19 vaccine. As DNA, the CDR3 is TGCAGCGTTGGCCAGGGCCGGGGGGACACTGAAGCTTTCTTT. Translated: CSVGQGRGDTEAFF. The variable domain in full, with the rest retrieved from reference TRBV29-1 and TRBJ1-1, is SAVISQKPSRDICQRGTSLTIQCQVDSQVTMMFWYRQQPGQSLTLIATANQGSEATYESGFVIDKFPISRPNLTFSTLTVSNMSPEDSSIYLCSVGQGRGDTEAFFGQGTRLTVV.